This TCR beta chain was obtained from a study of cytomegalovirus exposure and HLA in healthy donors. Study outcomes and limitations: Three chains linked to CMV were shown in vitro to be specific for CMV antigens.

The study ran its PCR with 60 Vbeta and 13 Jbeta primers. Some clones are missing from TCRdb's copy, which holds only in-frame ones; the method was immunoSEQ multiplex PCR. The repertoire holds roughly 150,000 clones, under 70% seen once, with 8.5% to 12% in the top ten. Regarding this clone: Its specificity is not known.

Deletions cut 5 bases from V and 4 bases from J, with 18 bases between. This CDR3 spans 15 amino acids. Germline V lookup: CDR1 SEHNR, CDR2 FQNEAQ (reference sequence). The gene calls are TRBV7-9 and TRBJ2-7; the D gene is possibly TRBD2 (6 bases). This sequence originates from a man aged 30 to 39 in good health and CMV-seropositive. Sequencing was done on a sample of PBMCs. The CDR3 spells CASSNLGGEGYEQYF. The CDR3 nucleotides are TGTGCCAGCAGCAACCTCGGGGGAGAGGGGTACGAGCAGTACTTC.